This entry lists 19 T cell receptor beta chains sequenced from one sample in a study of shared clonotypes between healthy human individuals. The method was immunoSEQ multiplex PCR; TCRdb's version includes in-frame clones alone and lacks a portion of them. Of about 710,000 clones listed, 55% to 80% are singletons. Sequencing was performed on memory CD4+ T cells sorted from blood. Indicated subset: CD45RA-negative fraction. These receptors came from a woman between 25 and 40 years old in good health.

The chain carries TRBV2 and TRBJ2-1, with 8 nucleotides matching TRBD2. Trimming at V came to 3 bases and at J to 9 bases, leaving 13 bases not matched to a gene. The CDR3 is made up of 16 amino acids. Germline CDR1 SNHLY, CDR2 FYNNEI. The chain's CDR3 is CASSDLVGLAGREQFF. CDR3 nucleotides: TGTGCCAGCAGTGATCTGGTTGGCCTAGCGGGTCGTGAGCAGTTCTTC.

This clone was counted a single time. The chain has TRBV14 and TRBJ1-2; D is uncertain. Trimming took off 4 bases at V and 9 bases at J, with 24 bases between the two ends. This CDR3 has 16 amino acids. Germline CDR1 and CDR2: SGHDN and FVKESK. The CDR3 here is CASSPSGVRAGASYTF. CDR3 coding DNA: TGTGCCAGCAGCCCGAGTGGAGTTCGGGCAGGCGCGAGCTACACCTTC.

The rearrangement uses TRBV5-1 and TRBJ1-1; TRBD1 matches 9 bases. Per the germline V gene, CDR1 is SGHRS and CDR2 is YFSETQ. The CDR3 is 14 amino acids. V gave up 4 bases and J gave up 2 bases; unmatched junction bases: 3. CDR3 in DNA: TGCGCCAGCAGCGGGACAGGGTCTAACACTGAAGCTTTCTTT. Translation: CASSGTGSNTEAFF.

V and J are TRBV7-6 and TRBJ2-7, with 7 positions matching TRBD1. The length of the CDR3 is 14 residues. Germline V gene sequence: CDR1 SGHVS, CDR2 FNYEAQ. J was trimmed by 1 base and V by 5 bases; bases with no gene match: 5. For the CDR3, the DNA is TGTGCCAGCAGCCCGGGACAGCGGTCCTACGAGCAGTACTTC. Amino acids: CASSPGQRSYEQYF.

Only a few counts were recorded for this clone. V is TRBV18 and J is TRBJ1-1, with TRBD1 as a possible D gene (5 bases). The CDR3 has 14 amino acids. Trimming stripped 2 bases from V and 6 bases from J, with 13 bases between. From germline, CDR1 is KGHSH and CDR2 LQKENI. The CDR3 reads CASSPVLGTSEAFF. Here the CDR3 DNA reads TGTGCCAGCTCACCAGTCCTTGGGACTTCTGAAGCTTTCTTT.

This rearrangement joins TRBV19 to TRBJ1-1; D may be TRBD1 (5 bases). The CDR3 spans 17 residues. The V and J ends lost 3 bases and 0 bases respectively, with 17 bases between them. Germline V gene data show CDR1 as LNHDA and CDR2 as SQIVND (reference sequence). The DNA for the CDR3 is TGTGCCAGTAGTATTTGGGCGACAGACTTTATGAACACTGAAGCTTTCTTT. Its translation: CASSIWATDFMNTEAFF.

In this sample, this clone turned up a few times. This chain connects TRBV28 to TRBJ2-7; TRBD1 is a possible D gene (6 bases). Trimming took 7 bases from V and 0 from J, leaving 13 bases between them. Germline V gene data show CDR1 as MDHEN and CDR2 as SYDVKM. The CDR3 spans 14 residues. CDR3 DNA sequence: TGTGCCAGCACCTGGGGGCTACACTCCTACGAGCAGTACTTC. Protein: CASTWGLHSYEQYF.

Only a few counts were recorded for this clone. The chain couples TRBV6-6 to TRBJ1-1; D is unclear. Per the germline V gene, CDR1 is MNHNY and CDR2 is SVGAGI (reference sequence). This CDR3 is 13 amino acids long. V was pared by 0 bases and J by 5 bases, with 7 bases between. The CDR3 nucleotides are TGTGCCAGCAGTTACTCGTTCCAAACTGAAGCTTTCTTT. Protein product: CASSYSFQTEAFF.

V and J are TRBV5-8 and TRBJ2-7, with 8 bases lining up with TRBD2. J was trimmed by 6 bases and V by 2 bases; bases with no gene match: 7. This CDR3 comprises 14 residues. Germline CDR1 is SGHTS and CDR2 is YDEGEE. CDR3 bases: TGTGCCAGCAGCTTCCAGCGGGAGTTCGGCGAGCAGTACTTC. This gives the protein CASSFQREFGEQYF.

In DNA form, the CDR3 reads TGTGCCAGCAAGCCGGACGGATTCTCCTACGAGCAGTACTTC. It translates to CASKPDGFSYEQYF. The V and J genes are TRBV2 and TRBJ2-7; D not certain. The CDR3 is made up of 14 amino acids. Germline lookup yields CDR1 SNHLY and CDR2 FYNNEI. V shed 7 bases and J shed 0 bases, with 13 bases lying between them.

To note about this clone: The identical CDR3 is also encoded by other nucleotide sequences in the sample. The chain combines TRBV9 with TRBJ2-5; TRBD2 aligns across 12 bases. The CDR3 is 14 residues long. Trimming took 3 bases from V and 5 from J; bases not matched to a gene: 2. The germline V gene has CDR1 SGDLS and CDR2 YYNGEE. The DNA of the CDR3 is TGTGCCAGCAGCGGGGGACTAGCGGGCGAGACCCAGTACTTC. Its protein product is CASSGGLAGETQYF. Complete variable domain (other parts from reference TRBV9 and TRBJ2-5): DSGVTQTPKHLITATGQRVTLRCSPRSGDLSVYWYQQSLDQGLQFLIQYYNGEERAKGNILERFSAQQFPDLHSELNLSSLELGDSALYFCASSGGLAGETQYFGPGTRLLVL.

The chain has TRBV18 and TRBJ2-7; 12 bases map to TRBD2. CDR1 KGHSH and CDR2 LQKENI come from the germline V gene. This CDR3 comprises 14 residues. The V gene end was trimmed by 5 bases and the J gene end by 4 bases; junction bases not matched to a gene: 3. The CDR3 bases are TGTGCCAGCTCATCGGGACTAGCGGGTTACGAGCAGTACTTC. This sequence encodes CASSSGLAGYEQYF.

This rearrangement joins TRBV18 to TRBJ2-4, with 7 bases fitting TRBD1. V lost 1 base to trimming and J lost 5 bases; unmatched junction nucleotides: 5. This CDR3 is 15 amino acids long. The V gene's germline CDR1 is KGHSH and CDR2 LQKENI. The CDR3 nucleotides are TGTGCCAGCTCACCACGGGGGACAGCACAAAACATTCAGTACTTC. Translation: CASSPRGTAQNIQYF.

This clone was seen once. The rearrangement joins TRBV6-6 to TRBJ1-2, with 9 positions matching TRBD1. V lost 4 bases to trimming and J lost 4 bases; unmatched junction nucleotides: 10. Germline lookup yields CDR1 MNHNY and CDR2 SVGAGI (reference sequence). The CDR3 covers 16 residues. As DNA, the CDR3 is TGTGCCAGCAGTTCCGCCCGACAGGGGGGGACCTATGGCTACACCTTC. It codes for CASSSARQGGTYGYTF.

The J gene is TRBJ1-1, the V gene TRBV5-1, with no clear D. The CDR3 is made up of 15 amino acids. V lost 4 bases, J lost 4 bases, and 17 bases lay in between. Germline V gives CDR1 SGHRS, CDR2 YFSETQ. CDR3 sequence: CASSPVWDAGTEAFF. CDR3 coding DNA: TGCGCCAGCAGCCCCGTTTGGGATGCCGGCACTGAAGCTTTCTTT.

The chain recombines TRBV5-4 with TRBJ2-7; maybe TRBD1 (6 bases). Trimming took off 3 bases at V and 2 bases at J, with 15 bases between the two ends. From germline, CDR1 is SGHNT and CDR2 YYREEE (reference sequence). CDR3 length: 15 residues. CDR3: CASSSSRGSAYEQYF. The CDR3 DNA sequence: TGTGCCAGCAGCTCCTCTAGGGGGAGTGCCTACGAGCAGTACTTC.

The sample holds a few counts of this clone. This chain uses TRBV5-1 with TRBJ2-1; 7 bases agree with TRBD2. V dropped 0 bases and J dropped 4; count of bases not matched to a gene: 4. The length of the CDR3 is 15 residues. Per the germline V gene, CDR1 is SGHRS and CDR2 is YFSETQ. CDR3 in amino acids: CASSLGTRDYNEQFF. The CDR3 coding sequence is TGCGCCAGCAGCTTGGGGACTAGGGATTACAATGAGCAGTTCTTC.

The chain combines TRBV4-2 with TRBJ1-1, with TRBD1 as a possible D gene (5 bases). Trimming removed 6 bases from V and 1 base from J, with 15 bases in between. Germline V CDR1 and CDR2: LGHNA, YNFKEQ. The length of the CDR3 is 15 residues. In nucleotides, the CDR3 is TGTGCCAGCAGTGGGGTGGGACGGGAGAACACTGAAGCTTTCTTT. Translating it yields CASSGVGRENTEAFF.

V and J are TRBV13 and TRBJ1-6; 10 nucleotides align to TRBD1. CDR3 length: 14 residues. Germline trimming cut 4 bases from V and 7 bases from J; bases unmatched to any gene: 1. The V gene's germline CDR1 is PRHDT and CDR2 FYEKMQ (reference sequence). CDR3 amino acids: CASSWGQGNSPLHF. CDR3 DNA sequence: TGTGCCAGCAGCTGGGGACAGGGGAATTCACCCCTCCACTTT.